Only a few counts were recorded for the clone carrying this TCR beta chain. These data are taken from a study of early T cells in non-severe SARS-CoV-2 infection. One entry per CDR3 protein results from TCRdb running MiXCR on the 5' RACE reads. The sample consists of about 92,000 distinct CDR3 sequences, approximately 15% of them appearing once. The sequence derives from an adult who was a healthcare worker with PCR-confirmed SARS-CoV-2 infection or an uninfected control (not recorded which). Material: whole blood.

The CDR3 sequence: CASRPGFTGRRTEAFF. The CDR3 DNA reads as TGTGCCAGCAGGCCAGGGTTTACAGGCAGGAGGACTGAAGCTTTCTTT. The chain is built from TRBV7-9 and TRBJ1-1; the D gene is possibly TRBD1 (5 bases). This CDR3 comprises 16 residues. The V gene lost 6 bases and the J gene lost 5 bases, with 22 bases spanning the gap. CDR1 is SEHNR, CDR2 FQNEAQ, per germline (reference sequence).